This T cell receptor (beta chain) was captured in a study of OX40 agonist ivuxolimab in advanced cancers. About this clone itself: The antigen remains undetermined.

Overall study results and limits: At 0.1 to 3.0 mg/kg and by week 6, CD4+ and CD8+ T cells in the blood had expanded clonally. What antigens the expanded peripheral T cells recognized was never established.

Cycle 7 day 1, cycle 4 day 1, and baseline were the timepoints at which blood was sampled. Only in-frame clones appear in the TCRdb table, and some are missing; sequencing was by immunoSEQ multiplex PCR. The data contain approximately 66,000 clones, more than 85% of them singletons. The receptor's source is an adult with an advanced solid tumor such as melanoma, head and neck, liver or kidney cancer. Specimen: CD4+ or CD8+ T cells sorted from blood, collected in a trial of the OX40 agonist ivuxolimab.

CDR3 amino acids: CASLRWAFLFF. Here the CDR3 DNA reads TGTGCCTCGTTGAGGTGGGCATTTCTGTTCTTC. J is TRBJ2-1 and V is TRBV30; D call uncertain. With 7 bases removed from V and 15 bases from J, the gap between germline ends came to 19 bases. The CDR3 is 11 residues long. The germline CDR1 and CDR2 sequences are GTSNPN and SVGIG (reference sequence). Full variable domain (rest looked up from reference TRBV30 and TRBJ2-1): SQTIHQWPATLVQPVGSPLSLECTVEGTSNPNLYWYRQAAGRGLQLLFYSVGIGQISSEVPQNLSASRPQDRQFILSSKKLLLSDSGFYLCASLRWAFLFFGPGTRLTVL.